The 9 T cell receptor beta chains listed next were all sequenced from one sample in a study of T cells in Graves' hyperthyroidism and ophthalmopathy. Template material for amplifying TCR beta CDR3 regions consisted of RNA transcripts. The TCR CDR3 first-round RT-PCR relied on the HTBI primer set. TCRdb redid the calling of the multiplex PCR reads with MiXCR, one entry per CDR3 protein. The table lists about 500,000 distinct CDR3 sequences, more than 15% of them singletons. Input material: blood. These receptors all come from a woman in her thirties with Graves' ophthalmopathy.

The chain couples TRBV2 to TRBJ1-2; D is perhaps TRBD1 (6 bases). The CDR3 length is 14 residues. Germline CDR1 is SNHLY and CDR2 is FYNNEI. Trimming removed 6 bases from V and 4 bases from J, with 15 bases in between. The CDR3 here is CASREQGFGYGYTF. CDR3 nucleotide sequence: TGTGCCAGCAGGGAACAGGGATTCGGCTATGGCTACACCTTC. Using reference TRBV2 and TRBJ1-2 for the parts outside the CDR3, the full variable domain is EPEVTQTPSHQVTQMGQEVILRCVPISNHLYFYWYRQILGQKVEFLVSFYNNEISEKSEIFDDQFSVERPDGSNFTLKIRSTKLEDSAMYFCASREQGFGYGYTFGSGTRLTVV.

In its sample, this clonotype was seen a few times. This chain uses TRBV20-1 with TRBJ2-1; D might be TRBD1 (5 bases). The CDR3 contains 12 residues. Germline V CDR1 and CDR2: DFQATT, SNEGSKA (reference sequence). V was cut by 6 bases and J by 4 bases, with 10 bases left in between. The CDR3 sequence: CSATRQYNEQFF. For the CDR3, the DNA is TGCAGTGCCACCAGACAGTACAATGAGCAGTTCTTC.

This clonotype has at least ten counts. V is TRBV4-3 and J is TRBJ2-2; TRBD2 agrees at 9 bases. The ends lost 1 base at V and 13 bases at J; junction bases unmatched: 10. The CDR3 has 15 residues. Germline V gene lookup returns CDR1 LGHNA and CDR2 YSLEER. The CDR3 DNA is TGCGCCAGCAGCCAAGCTACCATAGCGGGAGTGGGGCTGTTTTTT. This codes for CASSQATIAGVGLFF.

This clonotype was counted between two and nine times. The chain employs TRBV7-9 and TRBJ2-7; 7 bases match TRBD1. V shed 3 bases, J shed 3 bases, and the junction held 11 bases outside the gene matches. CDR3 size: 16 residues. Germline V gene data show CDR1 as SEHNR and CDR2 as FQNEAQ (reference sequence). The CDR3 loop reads CASSFFDRAKLYEQYF. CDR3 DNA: TGTGCCAGCAGCTTCTTCGACAGGGCAAAACTCTACGAGCAGTACTTC.

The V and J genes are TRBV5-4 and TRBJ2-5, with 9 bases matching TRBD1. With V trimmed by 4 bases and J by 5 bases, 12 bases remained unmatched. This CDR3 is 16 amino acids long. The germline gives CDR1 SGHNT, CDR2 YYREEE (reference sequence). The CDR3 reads CASSATERTGVETQYF. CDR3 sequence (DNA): TGTGCCAGCAGCGCTACTGAAAGGACAGGGGTGGAGACCCAGTACTTC.

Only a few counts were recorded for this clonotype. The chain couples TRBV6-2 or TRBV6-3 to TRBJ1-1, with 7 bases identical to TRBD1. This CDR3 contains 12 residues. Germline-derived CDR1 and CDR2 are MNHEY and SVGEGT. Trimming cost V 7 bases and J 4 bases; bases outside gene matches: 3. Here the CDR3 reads CASNPGGTEAFF. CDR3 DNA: TGTGCCAGCAACCCAGGGGGCACTGAAGCTTTCTTT.

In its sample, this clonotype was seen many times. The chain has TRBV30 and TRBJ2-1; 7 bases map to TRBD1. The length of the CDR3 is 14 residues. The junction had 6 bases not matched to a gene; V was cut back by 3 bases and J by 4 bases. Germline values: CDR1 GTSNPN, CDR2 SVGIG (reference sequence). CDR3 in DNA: TGTGCCTGGAGCAAGGGACAGCCTTACAATGAGCAGTTCTTC. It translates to CAWSKGQPYNEQFF. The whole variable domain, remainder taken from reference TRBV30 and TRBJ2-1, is SQTIHQWPATLVQPVGSPLSLECTVEGTSNPNLYWYRQAAGRGLQLLFYSVGIGQISSEVPQNLSASRPQDRQFILSSKKLLLSDSGFYLCAWSKGQPYNEQFFGPGTRLTVL.

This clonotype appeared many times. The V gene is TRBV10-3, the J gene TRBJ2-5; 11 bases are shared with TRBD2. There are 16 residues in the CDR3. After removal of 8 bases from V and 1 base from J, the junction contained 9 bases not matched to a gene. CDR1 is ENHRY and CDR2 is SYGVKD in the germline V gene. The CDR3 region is CAIGRTSGLSQETQYF. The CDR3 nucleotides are TGTGCCATCGGGAGGACTAGCGGGCTTTCCCAAGAGACCCAGTACTTC.

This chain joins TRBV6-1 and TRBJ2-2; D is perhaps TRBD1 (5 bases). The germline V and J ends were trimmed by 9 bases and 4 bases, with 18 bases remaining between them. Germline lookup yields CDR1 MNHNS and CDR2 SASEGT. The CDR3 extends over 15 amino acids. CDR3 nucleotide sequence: TGTGCCAGTAAAACCGGCTTAGGGGCCACCGGGGAGCTGTTTTTT. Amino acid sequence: CASKTGLGATGELFF.